This TCR beta chain was profiled in a study of shared clonotypes between healthy human individuals. V dropped 5 bases and J dropped 1 base, with 5 bases sitting between them. This CDR3 contains 12 residues. Germline values: CDR1 KGHSH, CDR2 LQKENI. Only in-frame clones appear in the TCRdb table, and some are missing; sequencing was by immunoSEQ multiplex PCR. Of some 1,400,000 clones in the sample, roughly 96% are singletons; the top ten hold 1% to 1.5%. Comment on this clone: Its antigen remains unidentified. Different DNA sequences within this sample yield the same CDR3.

General observations from the study: Clonotypes that were shared across a handful of donors made up roughly 5% of naive CD4 clonotypes. Shared clonotypes across all four donors exceeded non-shared ones in generation probability. Investigators expected sequencing depth to affect clonotype sharing among donors.

This receptor was obtained from a man aged 25 to 40 in good health. Sequenced: naive CD4+ T cells sorted from blood. Subset of the sample: CD45RA+ positively selected. This chain joins TRBV18 and TRBJ1-1; the D is unclear. Written as DNA, the CDR3 is TGTGCCAGCTCATCTGGGAACACTGAAGCTTTCTTT. This sequence encodes CASSSGNTEAFF.